This passage covers 21 T cell receptor beta chains from one sample sequenced in a study of shared clonotypes between healthy human individuals. Here immunoSEQ multiplex PCR was the method, and the copy in TCRdb shows in-frame clones only, minus some. Of over a million clones listed, roughly 97% were seen once; the top ten hold over 1%. Input material: naive CD4+ T cells sorted from blood. Subset meaning: CD45RA+ positively selected. The source is a man aged 30-40 years in good health.

The V gene is TRBV9, the J gene TRBJ2-1, with D maybe TRBD2 (5 bases). The ends were cut back, 4 bases at V and 0 bases at J, with 17 bases in the middle. The CDR3 is 17 amino acids. CDR1 SGDLS and CDR2 YYNGEE come from the germline V gene. The CDR3 is CASSQEVFPSSYNEQFF. The DNA of the CDR3 is TGTGCCAGCAGCCAGGAGGTTTTCCCCAGCTCCTACAATGAGCAGTTCTTC.

The chain couples TRBV5-4 to TRBJ2-2; TRBD2 matches 8 bases. Germline loops: CDR1 SGHNT, CDR2 YYREEE (reference sequence). The CDR3 is 16 amino acids. V shed 4 bases, J shed 7 bases, and the junction held 12 bases outside the gene matches. This CDR3 is CASSNRAGVDGGELFF. The CDR3 DNA sequence: TGTGCCAGCAGCAACCGAGCGGGAGTGGATGGCGGGGAGCTGTTTTTT.

The rearrangement uses TRBV5-4 and TRBJ2-4; possible D gene TRBD2, 5 bases. The CDR3 is 15 amino acids. V was trimmed by 2 bases and J by 2 bases, leaving 11 bases between them. Germline values: CDR1 SGHNT, CDR2 YYREEE (reference sequence). In DNA, the CDR3 is TGTGCCAGCAGCTTCTCCGGGAACTCCAAAAACATTCAGTACTTC. Translation: CASSFSGNSKNIQYF. Variable domain in full (rest from reference TRBV5-4 and TRBJ2-4): ETGVTQSPTHLIKTRGQQVTLRCSSQSGHNTVSWYQQALGQGPQFIFQYYREEENGRGNFPPRFSGLQFPNYSSELNVNALELDDSALYLCASSFSGNSKNIQYFGAGTRLSVL.

V gene TRBV4-3 combines with J gene TRBJ2-7; D gene ambiguous. Trimming left V 0 bases short and J 2 bases short, with 14 bases between. Germline CDR1 is LGHNA and CDR2 is YSLEER. This CDR3 is built from 16 residues. CDR3 DNA: TGCGCCAGCAGCCAAGATCTAAGTCACCGGGCCTACGAGCAGTACTTC. This translates into CASSQDLSHRAYEQYF.

The rearrangement links TRBV7-6 to TRBJ2-7; D uncertain. V was trimmed by 1 base and J by 4 bases, leaving 11 bases between them. The germline V gene encodes CDR1 SGHVS and CDR2 FNYEAQ. The CDR3 has 14 amino acids. The CDR3 coding sequence is TGTGCCAGCAGCTTAGAGGCAGGAACTTACGAGCAGTACTTC. The encoded protein is CASSLEAGTYEQYF. Drawing the rest from reference TRBV7-6 and TRBJ2-7, the complete variable domain is GAGVSQSPRYKVTKRGQDVALRCDPISGHVSLYWYRQALGQGPEFLTYFNYEAQQDKSGLPNDRFSAERPEGSISTLTIQRTEQRDSAMYRCASSLEAGTYEQYFGPGTRLTVT.

The chain joins TRBV7-9 to TRBJ1-2; D possibly corresponds to TRBD1 (6 bases). CDR3 length: 15 residues. In germline, CDR1 is SEHNR, CDR2 FQNEAQ (reference sequence). Trimming shortened V by 6 bases and J by 6 bases, and 20 bases separated the two germline ends. CDR3 nucleotide sequence: TGTGCCAGCAGACCTAACGACAGGCCCAGGGATGGCTACACCTTC. Protein: CASRPNDRPRDGYTF.

This clone came up once. The chain has TRBV9 and TRBJ1-1; 11 bases agree with TRBD1. Per the germline V gene, CDR1 is SGDLS and CDR2 is YYNGEE. There are 15 residues in the CDR3. The V and J ends lost 0 bases and 10 bases, in that order; junction bases with no gene match: 8. The CDR3 reads CASSVDGTGGSSAFF. DNA for the CDR3: TGTGCCAGCAGCGTAGACGGGACAGGGGGGTCATCAGCTTTCTTT.

On this clone: Other DNA sequences within the sample encode an identical CDR3. This chain uses TRBV6-5 with TRBJ1-1, with D maybe TRBD1 (5 bases). Germline CDR1 and CDR2: MNHEY and SVGAGI. Trimming removed 0 bases at V and 10 bases at J, with 6 bases between. This CDR3 comprises 11 residues. CDR3: CASSYSGAAFF. DNA of the CDR3: TGTGCCAGCAGTTACTCCGGGGCAGCTTTCTTT.

This chain joins TRBV2 and TRBJ1-1; D is undetermined. Germline V gene lookup returns CDR1 SNHLY and CDR2 FYNNEI. V lost 8 bases, J lost 3 bases, and 10 bases lay in between. This CDR3 has 12 amino acids. The CDR3 nucleotides are TGTGCCAGCTCGTGGGGAGACACTGAAGCTTTCTTT. Encoded protein: CASSWGDTEAFF.

The chain links TRBV30 to TRBJ2-1, with TRBD1 matching 8 bases. CDR1 is GTSNPN, CDR2 SVGIG, per germline (reference sequence). The junction had 7 bases not matched to a gene; V was cut back by 0 bases and J by 12 bases. CDR3 length equals 13 residues. The CDR3 region is CAWSVRQGTGQFF. The CDR3 bases are TGTGCCTGGAGTGTACGGCAGGGGACAGGGCAGTTCTTC.

The chain recombines TRBV28 with TRBJ1-5, with a weak D call TRBD1 (5 bases). The CDR3 covers 14 residues. Germline V gene data show CDR1 as MDHEN and CDR2 as SYDVKM. Trimming stripped 9 bases from V and 2 bases from J, with 14 bases between. CDR3 region: CASWGGGGNQPQHF. The CDR3 nucleotides are TGTGCCAGTTGGGGCGGGGGGGGCAATCAGCCCCAGCATTTT. Filled out from reference TRBV28 and TRBJ1-5, the complete variable domain reads DVKVTQSSRYLVKRTGEKVFLECVQDMDHENMFWYRQDPGLGLRLIYFSYDVKMKEKGDIPEGYSVSREKKERFSLILESASTNQTSMYLCASWGGGGNQPQHFGDGTRLSIL.

The genes are TRBV5-1 and TRBJ2-2, with D perhaps TRBD1 (5 bases). V was cut by 3 bases and J by 6 bases, with 18 bases left in between. CDR1 is SGHRS and CDR2 is YFSETQ in the germline V gene. This CDR3 comprises 16 residues. This chain's CDR3 is CASSSLARVGSGELFF. In DNA form, the CDR3 reads TGCGCCAGCAGCTCTTTGGCCAGGGTCGGATCCGGGGAGCTGTTTTTT.

The chain links TRBV7-2 to TRBJ2-3, with 9 bases identical to TRBD2. V was clipped by 0 bases and J by 2 bases; unmatched bases: 6. This CDR3 has 17 amino acids. Germline CDR1 is SGHTA and CDR2 is FQGNSA. In DNA, the CDR3 is TGTGCCAGCAGCTTAGCTGGCCTAGCGGGAATCACAGATACGCAGTATTTT. Protein: CASSLAGLAGITDTQYF. Full variable domain (outside the CDR3, taken from reference TRBV7-2 and TRBJ2-3): GAGVSQSPSNKVTEKGKDVELRCDPISGHTALYWYRQSLGQGLEFLIYFQGNSAPDKSGLPSDRFSAERTGGSVSTLTIQRTQQEDSAVYLCASSLAGLAGITDTQYFGPGTRLTVL.

J is TRBJ2-3 and V is TRBV7-2; D is unresolved. CDR1 and CDR2 (germline): SGHTA, FQGNSA. This CDR3 region has 14 residues. The V end lost 1 base, the J end lost 6 bases, and 11 bases lay between the germline ends. In DNA form, the CDR3 reads TGTGCCAGCAGCTTAGAATCCCGAACGGATACGCAGTATTTT. It encodes CASSLESRTDTQYF.

The V gene is TRBV5-1, the J gene TRBJ2-7, with 7 nucleotides matching TRBD2. V lost 3 bases and J lost 2; bases outside the gene matches: 8. This CDR3 contains 15 residues. Per the germline V gene, CDR1 is SGHRS and CDR2 is YFSETQ. The CDR3 here is CASSSLAAPTYEQYF. CDR3 coding DNA: TGCGCCAGCAGCTCGCTAGCGGCCCCGACCTACGAGCAGTACTTC.

This sequence joins TRBV11-2 and TRBJ2-7, with D uncertain. This CDR3 has 13 amino acids. V gave up 7 bases and J gave up 0 bases, with 10 bases separating them. Germline V gene sequence: CDR1 SGHAT, CDR2 FQNNGV. CDR3 loop: CASMRPSSYEQYF. DNA of the CDR3: TGTGCCAGCATGCGACCCAGCTCCTACGAGCAGTACTTC.

The rearrangement links TRBV19 to TRBJ1-1, with 8 bases fitting TRBD1. The ends lost 6 bases at V and 6 bases at J; junction bases unmatched: 6. CDR1 is LNHDA and CDR2 is SQIVND in the germline V gene (reference sequence). The CDR3 is 13 residues long. The CDR3 sequence is CASSRTGGPEAFF. The CDR3 bases are TGTGCCAGTAGCCGAACAGGGGGGCCTGAAGCTTTCTTT.

This chain uses TRBV2 with TRBJ2-1, with unresolved D. Germline V gene sequence: CDR1 SNHLY, CDR2 FYNNEI. The CDR3 runs 11 residues. The V end lost 7 bases, the J end lost 4 bases, and 5 bases lay between the germline ends. The CDR3 loop reads CASIRYNEQFF. The CDR3 DNA sequence: TGTGCCAGCATTAGATACAATGAGCAGTTCTTC.

The V call is TRBV11-2, the J call TRBJ2-5, with no clear D. The CDR3 totals 13 residues. V lost 0 bases, J lost 9 bases, and 11 bases lay in between. The germline V gene encodes CDR1 SGHAT and CDR2 FQNNGV. The CDR3 protein is CASSLEDGRAQYF. The CDR3 DNA sequence: TGTGCCAGCAGCTTAGAAGACGGACGGGCCCAGTACTTC.

This clone showed up just once. This sequence joins TRBV28 and TRBJ2-2, with TRBD2 matching over 16 bases. Germline V gene lookup returns CDR1 MDHEN and CDR2 SYDVKM. This CDR3 has 19 residues. J lost 4 bases, V lost 3 bases, and 8 bases had no gene match. In DNA, the CDR3 is TGTGCCAGCAGTTTCTCGGGACTAGCGGGAGGGCAAGTCACCGGGGAGCTGTTTTTT. Protein: CASSFSGLAGGQVTGELFF. Together with reference TRBV28 and TRBJ2-2, the CDR3 gives the full variable domain: DVKVTQSSRYLVKRTGEKVFLECVQDMDHENMFWYRQDPGLGLRLIYFSYDVKMKEKGDIPEGYSVSREKKERFSLILESASTNQTSMYLCASSFSGLAGGQVTGELFFGEGSRLTVL.

The rearrangement uses TRBV7-9 and TRBJ2-1; D uncertain. Germline values: CDR1 SEHNR, CDR2 FQNEAQ (reference sequence). This CDR3 spans 15 amino acids. The V end was cut by 2 bases, the J end by 0 bases, with 8 bases between. CDR3 amino acids: CASSLLGNSYNEQFF. The CDR3 DNA reads as TGTGCCAGCAGCTTATTGGGCAACTCCTACAATGAGCAGTTCTTC.